This is a list of T cell receptor beta chains from one sample in a study of T cells in pancreatic ductal adenocarcinoma. Sequenced by immunoSEQ multiplex PCR; TCRdb stores in-frame clones only, minus some. In the table there are roughly 100,000 clones, over 90% of which are singletons. The material sequenced was PBMCs. These receptors came from a human donor with pancreatic ductal adenocarcinoma. CDR3s include the opening cysteine and the closing phenylalanine or tryptophan. A D gene is named only where the DNA matches it firmly. Some rows mark clone size as missing; the rest say once, few, many or name a class of expanded clone.

len,v_gene,abundance,d_gene,j_gene,CDR3nt,CDR3aa
13,TRBV6-5,once,TRBD1,TRBJ2-3,TGTGCCAGCAGGAGGGGGCGGACAGATACGCAGTATTTT,CASRRGRTDTQYF
13,TRBV28,NA,NA,TRBJ2-7,TGTGCCAGCAGGCCGAGTCAATTCTACGAGCAGTACTTC,CASRPSQFYEQYF
16,TRBV27,NA,TRBD2,TRBJ2-7,TGTGCCAGCAGTTCCGGGACTAGCGAGAGCTCCTACGAGCAGTACTTC,CASSSGTSESSYEQYF
17,TRBV10-3,NA,TRBD1,TRBJ2-2,TGTGCCATCAGGCCGGGACAGGGCGTTTTGAACACCGGGGAGCTGTTTTTT,CAIRPGQGVLNTGELFF
11,TRBV2,NA,NA,TRBJ2-7,TGTGCCAGCGGACTCCTCTACGAGCAGTACTTC,CASGLLYEQYF
13,TRBV19,NA,NA,TRBJ1-5,TGTGCCACTGGGAGGAATAGCAATCAGCCCCAGCATTTT,CATGRNSNQPQHF
14,TRBV19,NA,NA,TRBJ2-2,TGTGCCAGTAAAGTTAGGGTCGGGGCCGGGGAGCTGTTTTTT,CASKVRVGAGELFF
13,TRBV5-1,NA,NA,TRBJ1-5,TGCGCCAGCAGCTTCGCAGGCGATCAGCCCCAGCATTTT,CASSFAGDQPQHF
14,TRBV30,NA,TRBD2,TRBJ2-3,TGTGCCTTCCGACTAGCGGGAGCGCAAGATACGCAGTATTTT,CAFRLAGAQDTQYF
14,TRBV6-5,NA,NA,TRBJ1-1,TGTGCCAGCAGTTCCGGAACAGGGAACACTGAAGCTTTCTTT,CASSSGTGNTEAFF
18,TRBV10-3,NA,TRBD2,TRBJ2-1,TGTGCCATCAGTCCATCTAGCGGGAGGAAAGGGGTATACAATGAGCAGTTCTTC,CAISPSSGRKGVYNEQFF
14,TRBV6-1,NA,TRBD2,TRBJ2-3,TGTGCCAGCAATGGACTAGCGGGCACAGATACGCAGTATTTT,CASNGLAGTDTQYF
15,TRBV18,NA,NA,TRBJ2-3,TGTGCCAGCTCACCTCAGCGAACCCACACAGATACGCAGTATTTT,CASSPQRTHTDTQYF
15,TRBV18,NA,TRBD1,TRBJ2-7,TGTGCCAGCTCCCCCGACGACAGGGGTCGGTACGAGCAGTACTTC,CASSPDDRGRYEQYF
17,TRBV4-1,NA,TRBD2,TRBJ2-7,TGCGCCAGCAGCCAAGGAAAGGGTAGCGGGAGTTCCTACGAGCAGTACTTC,CASSQGKGSGSSYEQYF
13,TRBV18,NA,NA,TRBJ1-4,TGTGCCAGCTCTCTCGGGGAGAATGAAAAACTGTTTTTT,CASSLGENEKLFF